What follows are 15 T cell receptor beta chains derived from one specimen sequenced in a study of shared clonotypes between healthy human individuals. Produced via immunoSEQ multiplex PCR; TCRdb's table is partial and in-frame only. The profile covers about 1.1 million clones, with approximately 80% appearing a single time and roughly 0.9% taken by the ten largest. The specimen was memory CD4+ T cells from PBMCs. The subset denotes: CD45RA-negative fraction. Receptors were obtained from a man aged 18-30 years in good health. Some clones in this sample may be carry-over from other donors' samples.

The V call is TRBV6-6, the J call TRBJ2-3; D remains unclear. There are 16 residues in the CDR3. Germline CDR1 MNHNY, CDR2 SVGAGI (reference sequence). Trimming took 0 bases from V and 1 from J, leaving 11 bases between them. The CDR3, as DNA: TGTGCCAGCAGTTACTCGGTCTCCTTCGGCACAGATACGCAGTATTTT. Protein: CASSYSVSFGTDTQYF.

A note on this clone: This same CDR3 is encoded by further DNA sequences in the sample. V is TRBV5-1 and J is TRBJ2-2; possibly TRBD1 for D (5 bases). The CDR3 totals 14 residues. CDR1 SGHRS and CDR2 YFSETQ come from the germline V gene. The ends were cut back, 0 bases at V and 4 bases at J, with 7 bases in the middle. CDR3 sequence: CASSLVQGTGELFF. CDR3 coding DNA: TGCGCCAGCAGCTTGGTCCAGGGCACCGGGGAGCTGTTTTTT.

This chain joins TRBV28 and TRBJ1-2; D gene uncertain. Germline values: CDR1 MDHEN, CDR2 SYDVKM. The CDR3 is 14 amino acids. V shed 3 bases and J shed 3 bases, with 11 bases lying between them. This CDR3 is CASSFSTIYYGYTF. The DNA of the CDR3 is TGTGCCAGCAGTTTTTCAACAATCTACTATGGCTACACCTTC.

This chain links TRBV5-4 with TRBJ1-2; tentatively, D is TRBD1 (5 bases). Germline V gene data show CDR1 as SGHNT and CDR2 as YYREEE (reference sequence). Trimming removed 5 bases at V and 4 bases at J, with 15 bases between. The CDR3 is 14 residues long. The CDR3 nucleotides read TGTGCCAGCAGTATGGGCAGGGCTTCCTATGGCTACACCTTC. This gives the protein CASSMGRASYGYTF.

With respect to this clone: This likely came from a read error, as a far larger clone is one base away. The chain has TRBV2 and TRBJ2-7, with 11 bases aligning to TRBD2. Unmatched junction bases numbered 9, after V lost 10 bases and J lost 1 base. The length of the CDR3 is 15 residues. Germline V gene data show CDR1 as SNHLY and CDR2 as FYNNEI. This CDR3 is CATPRASGRSYEQYF. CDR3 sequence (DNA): TGTGCCACACCCAGGGCTAGCGGGAGGTCCTACGAGCAGTACTTC. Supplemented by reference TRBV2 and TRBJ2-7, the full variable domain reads EPEVTQTPSHQVTQMGQEVILRCVPISNHLYFYWYRQILGQKVEFLVSFYNNEISEKSEIFDDQFSVERPDGSNFTLKIRSTKLEDSAMYFCATPRASGRSYEQYFGPGTRLTVT.

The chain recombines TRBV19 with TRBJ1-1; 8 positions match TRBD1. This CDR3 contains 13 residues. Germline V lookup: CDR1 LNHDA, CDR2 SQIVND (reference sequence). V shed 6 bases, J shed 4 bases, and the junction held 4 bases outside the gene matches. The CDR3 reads CASSLTGVTEAFF. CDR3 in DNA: TGTGCCAGTAGCCTGACAGGGGTCACTGAAGCTTTCTTT.

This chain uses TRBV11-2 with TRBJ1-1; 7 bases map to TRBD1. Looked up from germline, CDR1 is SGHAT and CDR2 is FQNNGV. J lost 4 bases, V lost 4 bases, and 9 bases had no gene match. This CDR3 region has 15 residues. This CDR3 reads CASSSPRTGGTEAFF. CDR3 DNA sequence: TGTGCCAGCAGCTCCCCCCGGACAGGCGGCACTGAAGCTTTCTTT.

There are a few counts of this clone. The CDR3 DNA follows: TGCGCCAGCAGCTTGGGTTTTAGGGCCCCGTCTGGAAACACCATATATTTT. It translates to CASSLGFRAPSGNTIYF. This chain uses TRBV5-1 with TRBJ1-3; D is unresolved. V dropped 0 bases and J dropped 1 base, with 14 bases sitting between them. The germline gives CDR1 SGHRS, CDR2 YFSETQ. There are 17 residues in the CDR3.

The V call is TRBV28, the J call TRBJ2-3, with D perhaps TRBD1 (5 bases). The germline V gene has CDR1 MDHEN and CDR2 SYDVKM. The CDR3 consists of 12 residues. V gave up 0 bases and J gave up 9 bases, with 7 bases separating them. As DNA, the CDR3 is TGTGCCAGCAGTTTATGGGACAAAACGCAGTATTTT. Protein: CASSLWDKTQYF.

CDR3 nucleotides: TGCGCCAGCTCCCTAGCGAGAAACAATGAGCAGTTCTTC. Translation: CASSLARNNEQFF. This chain connects TRBV5-1 to TRBJ2-1; a weak D match, TRBD2 (6 bases). The germline CDR1 and CDR2 sequences are SGHRS and YFSETQ. The CDR3 loop spans 13 amino acids. The V end lost 7 bases, the J end lost 5 bases, and 13 bases lay between the germline ends.

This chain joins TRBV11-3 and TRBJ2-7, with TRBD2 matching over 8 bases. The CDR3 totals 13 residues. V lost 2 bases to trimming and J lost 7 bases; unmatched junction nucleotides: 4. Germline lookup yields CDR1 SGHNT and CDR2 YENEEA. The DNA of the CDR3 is TGTGCCAGCAGCTTAAACATAGCGGGGGAGCAGTACTTC. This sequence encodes CASSLNIAGEQYF.

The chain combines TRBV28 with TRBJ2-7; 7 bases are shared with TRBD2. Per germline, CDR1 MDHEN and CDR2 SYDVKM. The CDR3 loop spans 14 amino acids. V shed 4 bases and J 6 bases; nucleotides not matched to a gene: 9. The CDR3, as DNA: TGTGCCAGCAGTTACATCCTGTGGGGGGGCGAGCAGTACTTC. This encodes CASSYILWGGEQYF.

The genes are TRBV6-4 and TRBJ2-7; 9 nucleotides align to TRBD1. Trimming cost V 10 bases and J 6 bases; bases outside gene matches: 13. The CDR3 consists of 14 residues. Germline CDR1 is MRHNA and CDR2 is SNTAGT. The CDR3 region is CATYGRDRAFEQYF. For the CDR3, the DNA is TGTGCCACCTATGGGCGGGACAGGGCGTTCGAGCAGTACTTC.

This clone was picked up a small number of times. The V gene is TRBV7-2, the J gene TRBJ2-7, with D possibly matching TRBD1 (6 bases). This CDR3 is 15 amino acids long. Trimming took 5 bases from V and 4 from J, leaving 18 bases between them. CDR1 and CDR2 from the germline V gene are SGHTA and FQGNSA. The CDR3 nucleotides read TGTGCCAGCAGCGAATTCAAAGGACAGTGGTACGAGCAGTACTTC. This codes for CASSEFKGQWYEQYF.

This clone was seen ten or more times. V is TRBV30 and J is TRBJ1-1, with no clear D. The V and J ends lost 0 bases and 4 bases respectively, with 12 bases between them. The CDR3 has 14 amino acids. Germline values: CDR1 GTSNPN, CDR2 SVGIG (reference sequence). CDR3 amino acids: CAWSVLGGSTEAFF. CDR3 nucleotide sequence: TGTGCCTGGAGTGTACTGGGAGGGAGCACTGAAGCTTTCTTT.